This is a list of T cell receptor beta chains from one sample in a study of human thymus T cells. Assay: immunoSEQ multiplex PCR; the TCRdb copy retains only in-frame clones and omits some. The sample includes about 130,000 clones, about 94% of them seen just once. Source material: thymus tissue. Receptors were obtained from a boy under two years old with a congenital heart defect but otherwise immunologically healthy. CDR3s include the opening cysteine and the closing phenylalanine or tryptophan. A D gene is named only where the DNA matches it firmly. Size is stated for part of the rows, as once, few or many counts, or as a class when the clone is expanded.

TRBJ1-1,-,-,TRBV28,TGTGCCAGCAGTTCGAACAAACAGGGTAAGAACACTGAAGCTTTCTTT,CASSSNKQGKNTEAFF
TRBJ1-1,-,-,TRBV14,TGTGCCAGCAGCCCCCCGCCGGGAGGGGACACTGAAGCTTTCTTT,CASSPPPGGDTEAFF
TRBJ1-2,TRBD1,-,TRBV6-1,TGTGCCAGCAGGGGACAGGGCCCAATGGGGGGCTACACCTTC,CASRGQGPMGGYTF
TRBJ2-7,-,once,TRBV5-4,TGTGCCAGCAGCGACCGGACAGACTCCTACGAGCAGTACTTC,CASSDRTDSYEQYF
TRBJ2-2,-,-,TRBV19,TGTGCCAGTAGTATAAGGGAAGCCGGGGAGCTGTTTTTT,CASSIREAGELFF
TRBJ1-1,TRBD1,-,TRBV5-6,TGTGCCAGCGCCCTCAGGGGGCGGTTCACTGAAGCTTTCTTT,CASALRGRFTEAFF
TRBJ2-2,-,-,TRBV7-4,TGTGCCACCTCGGCCGGTGCCATACTCACCGGGGAGCTGTTTTTT,CATSAGAILTGELFF
TRBJ1-5,-,-,TRBV2,TGTGCCAGCAGTGGAGGGGCGAGCAATCAGCCCCAGCATTTT,CASSGGASNQPQHF
TRBJ2-1,-,-,TRBV2,TGTGCCAGCAGTGAAAGAGGGGGGGGCCGGAATGAGCAGTTCTTC,CASSERGGGRNEQFF
TRBJ2-7,-,-,TRBV10-2,TGCGCCAGCAGTGAGTTCCGAATATCCTACGAGCAGTACTTC,CASSEFRISYEQYF
TRBJ2-1,TRBD1,-,TRBV9,TGTGCCAGCAGCACCTCGGGACAGGAGGACAATGAGCAGTTCTTC,CASSTSGQEDNEQFF
TRBJ2-7,TRBD1,-,TRBV29-1,TGCAGCGTGAAAGACCCGGGACAGGGAGCCTACGAGCAGTACTTC,CSVKDPGQGAYEQYF
TRBJ2-3,-,-,TRBV25-1,TGTGCCACCCGGTGGGAGATCACAGATACGCAGTATTTT,CATRWEITDTQYF
TRBJ2-7,-,-,TRBV11-2,TGTGCCAGCAGAGAGTATAGCGGCTCCTACGAGCAGTACTTC,CASREYSGSYEQYF
TRBJ2-1,-,-,TRBV29-1,TGCAGCGTTGAATTAGGGGGGAATGAGCAGTTCTTC,CSVELGGNEQFF
TRBJ2-5,TRBD2,-,TRBV7-2,TGTGCCAGCAGCTTAGCGATCGCTAGCGGGGGGGCGAGGGAGACCCAGTACTTC,CASSLAIASGGARETQYF
TRBJ1-1,TRBD1,-,TRBV19,TGTGCCAGTTTCGCGACAGGGTTCGGCACTGAAGCTTTCTTT,CASFATGFGTEAFF
TRBJ1-6,-,-,TRBV7-9,TGTGCCAGCAGGGGGCGGGGGGATAATTCACCCCTCCACTTT,CASRGRGDNSPLHF